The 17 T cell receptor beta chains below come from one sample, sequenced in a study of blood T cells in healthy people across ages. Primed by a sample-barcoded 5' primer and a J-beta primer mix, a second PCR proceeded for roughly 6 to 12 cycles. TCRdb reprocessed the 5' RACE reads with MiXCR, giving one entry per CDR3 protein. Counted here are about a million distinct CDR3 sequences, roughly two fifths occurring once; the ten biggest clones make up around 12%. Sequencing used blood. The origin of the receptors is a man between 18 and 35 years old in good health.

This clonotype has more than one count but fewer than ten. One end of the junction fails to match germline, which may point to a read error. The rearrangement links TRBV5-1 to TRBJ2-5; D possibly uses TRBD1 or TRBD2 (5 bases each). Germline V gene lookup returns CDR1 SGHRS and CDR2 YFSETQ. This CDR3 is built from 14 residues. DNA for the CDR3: TGCGCCAGCGGCACCGGGACCAACCAAGAGGCCCAGTACTTC. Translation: CASGTGTNQEAQYF.

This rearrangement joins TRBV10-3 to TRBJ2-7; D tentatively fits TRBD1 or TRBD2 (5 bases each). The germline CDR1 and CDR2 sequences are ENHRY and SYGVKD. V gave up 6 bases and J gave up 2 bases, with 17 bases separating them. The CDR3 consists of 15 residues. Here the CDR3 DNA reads TGTGCCATCAGCAAAACTCCGGGGCTACCCTACGAGCAGTACTTC. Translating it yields CAISKTPGLPYEQYF.

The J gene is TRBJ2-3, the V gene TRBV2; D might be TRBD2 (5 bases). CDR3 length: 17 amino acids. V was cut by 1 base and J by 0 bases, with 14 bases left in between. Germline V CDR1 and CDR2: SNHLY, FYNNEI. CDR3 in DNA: TGTGCCAGCAGTGAAGAGTCGAGGGAGACTAGCACAGATACGCAGTATTTT. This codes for CASSEESRETSTDTQYF.

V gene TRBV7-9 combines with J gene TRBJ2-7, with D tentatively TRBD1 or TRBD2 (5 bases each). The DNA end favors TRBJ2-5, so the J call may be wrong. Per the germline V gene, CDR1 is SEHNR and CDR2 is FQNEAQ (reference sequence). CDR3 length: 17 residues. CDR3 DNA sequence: TGTGCCAGCAGCTTAGTTGGGACCGTTCTTTTCCGCGAGACCCAGTACTTC. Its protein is CASSLVGTVLFRETQYF.

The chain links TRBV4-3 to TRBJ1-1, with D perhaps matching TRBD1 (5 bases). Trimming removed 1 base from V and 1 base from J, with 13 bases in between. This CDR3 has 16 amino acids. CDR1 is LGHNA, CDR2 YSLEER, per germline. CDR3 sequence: CASSQGPSRANTEAFF. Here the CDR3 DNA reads TGCGCCAGCAGCCAAGGGCCCAGCAGGGCGAACACTGAAGCTTTCTTT.

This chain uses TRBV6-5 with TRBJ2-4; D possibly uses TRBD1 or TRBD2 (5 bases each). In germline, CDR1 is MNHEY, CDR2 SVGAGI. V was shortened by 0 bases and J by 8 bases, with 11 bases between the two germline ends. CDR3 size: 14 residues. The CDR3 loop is CASSYSTERDIQYF. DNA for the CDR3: TGTGCCAGCAGTTACTCGACAGAGAGGGACATTCAGTACTTC.

In DNA, the CDR3 is TGTGCCAGCAGTTACGCCCCGGCCAGGTCATATAGCAATCAGCCCCAGCATTTT. The encoded protein is CASSYAPARSYSNQPQHF. The chain employs TRBV6-5 and TRBJ1-5; D not certain. The CDR3 has 18 residues. V lost 2 bases and J lost 0, with 17 bases in between. Germline V lookup: CDR1 MNHEY, CDR2 SVGAGI.

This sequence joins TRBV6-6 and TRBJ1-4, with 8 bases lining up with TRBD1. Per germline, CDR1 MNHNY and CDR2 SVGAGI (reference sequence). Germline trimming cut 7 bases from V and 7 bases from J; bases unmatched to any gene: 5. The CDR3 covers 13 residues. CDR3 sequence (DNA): TGTGCCAGCAACGACAGGGGCGGTGAAAAACTGTTTTTT. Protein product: CASNDRGGEKLFF.

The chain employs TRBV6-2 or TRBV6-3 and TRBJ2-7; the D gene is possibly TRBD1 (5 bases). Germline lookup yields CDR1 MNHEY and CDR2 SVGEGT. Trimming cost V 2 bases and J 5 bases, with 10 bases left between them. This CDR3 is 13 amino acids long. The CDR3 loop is CASSYLRRDEQYF. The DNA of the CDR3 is TGTGCCAGCAGTTACCTACGCAGGGACGAGCAGTACTTC.

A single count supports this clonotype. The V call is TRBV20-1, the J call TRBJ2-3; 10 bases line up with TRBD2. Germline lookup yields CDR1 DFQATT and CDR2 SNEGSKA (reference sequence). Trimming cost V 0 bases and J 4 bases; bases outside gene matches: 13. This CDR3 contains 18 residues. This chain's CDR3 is CSARDQDRASGGPDTQYF. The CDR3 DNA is TGCAGTGCTAGAGATCAGGATAGGGCTAGCGGGGGCCCAGATACGCAGTATTTT.

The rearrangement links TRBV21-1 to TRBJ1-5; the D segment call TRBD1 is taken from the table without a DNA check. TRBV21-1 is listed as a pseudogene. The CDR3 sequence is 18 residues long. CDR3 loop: CASSKLDSGGQLHQPQHF. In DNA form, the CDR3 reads TGTGCCAGCAGCAAATTAGATTCCGGGGGGCAGTTGCATCAGCCCCAGCATTTT.

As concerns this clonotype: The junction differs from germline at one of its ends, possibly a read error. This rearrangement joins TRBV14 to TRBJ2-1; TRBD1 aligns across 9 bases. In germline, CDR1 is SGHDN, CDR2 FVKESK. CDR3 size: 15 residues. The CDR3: CASSHGTGRGNGQFF. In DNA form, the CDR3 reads TGTGCCAGCAGCCACGGGACAGGGAGGGGTAATGGGCAGTTCTTC.

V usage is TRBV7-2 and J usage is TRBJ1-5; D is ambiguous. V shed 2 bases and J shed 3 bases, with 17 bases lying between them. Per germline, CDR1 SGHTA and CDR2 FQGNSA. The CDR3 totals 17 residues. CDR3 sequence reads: CASSLYRRARDNQPQHF. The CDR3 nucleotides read TGTGCCAGCAGCTTATATAGAAGGGCTCGGGACAATCAGCCCCAGCATTTT. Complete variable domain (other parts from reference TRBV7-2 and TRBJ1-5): GAGVSQSPSNKVTEKGKDVELRCDPISGHTALYWYRQSLGQGLEFLIYFQGNSAPDKSGLPSDRFSAERTGGSVSTLTIQRTQQEDSAVYLCASSLYRRARDNQPQHFGDGTRLSIL.

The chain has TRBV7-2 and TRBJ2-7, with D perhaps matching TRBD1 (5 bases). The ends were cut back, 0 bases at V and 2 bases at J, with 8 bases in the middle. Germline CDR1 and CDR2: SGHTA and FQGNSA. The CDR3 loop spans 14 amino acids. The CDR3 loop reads CASSLAGVTYEQYF. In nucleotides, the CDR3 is TGTGCCAGCAGCTTAGCAGGGGTAACCTACGAGCAGTACTTC.

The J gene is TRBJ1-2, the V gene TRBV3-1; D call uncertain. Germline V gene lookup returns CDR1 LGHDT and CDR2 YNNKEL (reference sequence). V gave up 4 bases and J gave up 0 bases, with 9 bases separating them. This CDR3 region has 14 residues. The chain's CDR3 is CASSPDGANYGYTF. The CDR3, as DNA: TGTGCCAGCAGCCCGGACGGAGCTAACTATGGCTACACCTTC.

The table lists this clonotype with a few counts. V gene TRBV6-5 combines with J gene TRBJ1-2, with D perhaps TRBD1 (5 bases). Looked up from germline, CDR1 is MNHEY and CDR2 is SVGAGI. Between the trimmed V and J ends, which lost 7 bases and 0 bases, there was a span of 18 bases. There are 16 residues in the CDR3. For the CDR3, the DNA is TGTGCCAGCACTACCCTCGGCGGGGGGACTAACTATGGCTACACCTTC. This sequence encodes CASTTLGGGTNYGYTF.

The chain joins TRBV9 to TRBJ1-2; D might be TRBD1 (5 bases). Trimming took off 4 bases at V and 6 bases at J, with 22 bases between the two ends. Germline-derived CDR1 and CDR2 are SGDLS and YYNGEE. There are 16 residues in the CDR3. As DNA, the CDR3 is TGTGCCAGCAGCTTAACCCGAGAGGGGACTATGCATGGCTACACCTTC. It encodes CASSLTREGTMHGYTF.